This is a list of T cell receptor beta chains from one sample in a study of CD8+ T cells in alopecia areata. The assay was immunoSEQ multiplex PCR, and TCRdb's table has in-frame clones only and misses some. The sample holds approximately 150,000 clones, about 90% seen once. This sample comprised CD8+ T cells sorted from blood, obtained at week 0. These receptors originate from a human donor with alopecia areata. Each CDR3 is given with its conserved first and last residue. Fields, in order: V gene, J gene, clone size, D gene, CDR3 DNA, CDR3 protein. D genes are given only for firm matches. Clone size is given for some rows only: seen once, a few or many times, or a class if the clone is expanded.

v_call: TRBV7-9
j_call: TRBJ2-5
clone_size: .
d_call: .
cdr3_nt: TGTGCCAGCAGCGCCGACCAAGAGACCCAGTACTTC
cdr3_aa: CASSADQETQYF

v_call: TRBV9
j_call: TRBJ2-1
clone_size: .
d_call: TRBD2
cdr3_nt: TGTGCCAGCAGCCCCGGACTAGCGGGAGTTATCTCCTACAATGAGCAGTTCTTC
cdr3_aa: CASSPGLAGVISYNEQFF

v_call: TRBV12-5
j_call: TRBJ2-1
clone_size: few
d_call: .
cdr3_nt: TGTGCTAGTGGTCCCGACAGTTACAATGAGCAGTTCTTC
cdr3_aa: CASGPDSYNEQFF

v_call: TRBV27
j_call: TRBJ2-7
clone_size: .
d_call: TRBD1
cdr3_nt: TGTGCCAGCAGTTCCCGACAGGGGAAGCCCTACGAGCAGTACTTC
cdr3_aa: CASSSRQGKPYEQYF

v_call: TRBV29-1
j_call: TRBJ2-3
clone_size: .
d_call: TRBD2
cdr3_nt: TGCAGCGTTGCGAAGGTGGGACTAGCGGGAGGGCCGCCAGATACGCAGTATTTT
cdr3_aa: CSVAKVGLAGGPPDTQYF

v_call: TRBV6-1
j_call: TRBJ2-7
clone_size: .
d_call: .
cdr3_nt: TGTGCCAGCAGTGAATTCGCACCTACCTACGAGCAGTACTTC
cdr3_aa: CASSEFAPTYEQYF

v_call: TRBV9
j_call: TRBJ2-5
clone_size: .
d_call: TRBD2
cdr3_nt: TGTGCCAGCAGCGCGGATGGGAGGGGCACAGAGACCCAGTACTTC
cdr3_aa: CASSADGRGTETQYF

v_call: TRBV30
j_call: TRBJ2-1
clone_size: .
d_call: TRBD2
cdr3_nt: TGTGCCTGGAGTGTAAAGGCGGGAGACCAATATCAGATGCCCTACAATGAGCAGTTCTTC
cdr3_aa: CAWSVKAGDQYQMPYNEQFF

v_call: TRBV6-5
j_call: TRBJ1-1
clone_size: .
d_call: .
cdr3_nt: TGTGCCAGCAGTTACTCGTTGACAGTTGAAGCTTTCTTT
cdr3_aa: CASSYSLTVEAFF

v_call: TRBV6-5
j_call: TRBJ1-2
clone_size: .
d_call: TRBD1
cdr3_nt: TGTGCCAGCGCGGGACAGGGTAACTATGGCTACACCTTC
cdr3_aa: CASAGQGNYGYTF

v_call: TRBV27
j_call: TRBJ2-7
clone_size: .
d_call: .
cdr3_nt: TGTGCCAGCAGTTTAACCTCAGGGGACGCGAACTACGAGCAGTACTTC
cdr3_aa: CASSLTSGDANYEQYF

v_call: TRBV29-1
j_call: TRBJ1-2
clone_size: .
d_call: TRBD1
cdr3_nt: TGCAGCACCACAGGGGATGGCTACACCTTC
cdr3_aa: CSTTGDGYTF

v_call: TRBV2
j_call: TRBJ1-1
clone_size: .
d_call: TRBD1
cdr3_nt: TGTGCCAGCACGCAGGGGGGGAACACTGAAGCTTTCTTT
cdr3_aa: CASTQGGNTEAFF

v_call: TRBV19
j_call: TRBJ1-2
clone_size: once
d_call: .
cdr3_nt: TGTGCCAGTAGTCTATGGACAGAAGCCTCCCTCCTGGGGTATGGCTACACCTTC
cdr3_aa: CASSLWTEASLLGYGYTF

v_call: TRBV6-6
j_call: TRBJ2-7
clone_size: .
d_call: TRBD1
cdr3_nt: TGTGCCAGCAGTTACGAGACAGGGTTCCCCTACGAGCAGTACTTC
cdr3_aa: CASSYETGFPYEQYF

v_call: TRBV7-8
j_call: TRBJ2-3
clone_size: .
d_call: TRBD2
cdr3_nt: TGTGCCAGCAGCTCCCGTGGACTAGCCGGCACAGATACGCAGTATTTT
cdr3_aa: CASSSRGLAGTDTQYF

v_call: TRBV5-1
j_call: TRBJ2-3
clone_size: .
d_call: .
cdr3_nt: TGCGCCAGCAGCCCGGACCCTAAGGATACGCAGTATTTT
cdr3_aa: CASSPDPKDTQYF

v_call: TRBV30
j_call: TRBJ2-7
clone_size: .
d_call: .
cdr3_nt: TGTGCCTTGGAAAACAAAGAAATAGGATCCTACGAGCAGTACTTC
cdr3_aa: CALENKEIGSYEQYF

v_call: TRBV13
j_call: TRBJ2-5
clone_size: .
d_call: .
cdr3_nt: TGTGCCAGCAGCTCCATGAGTGGACAAGAGACCCAGTACTTC
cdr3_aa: CASSSMSGQETQYF